This T cell receptor beta chain appears in the sequencing data of a study of T-cell reconstitution after alpha-beta-depleted transplantation in children. Researchers prepared the TCRbeta library using unique molecular identifiers, the study reports. TCRdb analysed the PCR reads with MiXCR anew, one entry per CDR3 protein. In the table there are about 870,000 distinct CDR3 sequences, around 15% of which are singletons. Trimming left V 3 bases short and J 5 bases short, with 5 bases between. CDR3 size: 12 residues. To note about this clonotype: What it recognizes is unknown.

Study-wide results and caveats: The origin of high day-60 TCRbeta diversity in some patients lay in surviving recipient T cells and thymic progenitors. As was reported, about two months after transplant, alpha-beta T cells came from several hundred expanded graft clones.

The receptor was isolated from a male patient between 5 and 17 years old who had a stem cell transplant for acute lymphoblastic leukemia, so the T cells may come from the graft donor. The V and J genes are TRBV12-3 or TRBV12-4 and TRBJ2-1; D unresolved. The sequencing here drew on PBMCs, mostly from graft donor cells, taken 360 days after TCRalphabeta/CD19-depleted stem cell transplant. The CDR3 sequence is CASSFWHNEQFF. The CDR3 coding sequence is TGTGCCAGCAGTTTCTGGCACAATGAGCAGTTCTTC.